This TCR beta chain was identified in a study of spatial heterogeneity in lung cancer. About the research overall: Combinations of a unique TCR and a UMI were tallied in raw reads, and on average each appeared more than ten times.

The time point here: sample taken at primary tumor resection. Extraction of whole RNA from tumor, nontumor lung or frozen PBMC preceded unsorted sequencing. TCRdb re-called the 5' RACE reads through MiXCR, storing one row per CDR3 protein. The sample lists about 42,000 distinct CDR3 sequences, approximately 7% occurring once. This clonotype was recorded many times. CDR3 length equals 15 residues. Looked up from germline, CDR1 is SQVTM and CDR2 is ANQGSEA. Trimming cost V 3 bases and J 4 bases, with 18 bases left between them. The sequence was obtained from a female donor with early-stage non-small cell lung cancer. The specimen was PBMCs, collected at surgery. The chain recombines TRBV29-1 with TRBJ1-1; no firm D call. CDR3 nucleotide sequence: TGCAGCGTTGATTGGGGAGCCGGGTCGGGCACTGAAGCTTTCTTT. Its translation: CSVDWGAGSGTEAFF.